Listed below are T cell receptor beta chains from one sample, sequenced in a study of blood T cell repertoires in COVID-19. Some clones are missing from TCRdb's copy, which holds only in-frame ones; the method was immunoSEQ multiplex PCR. The sample contains about 200,000 clones, roughly 80% of which appear only once. Sequencing was performed on peripheral blood. The receptor source for this set is a woman aged 80 or over with acute or convalescent COVID-19. Each CDR3 is given with its conserved first and last residue. Each record gives: CDR3 protein, CDR3 DNA, clone size, D gene, J gene, V gene. D genes are given only for firm matches. Only some rows state a clone size, as once, few, many or a class for expanded clones.

CDR3aa: CASSVGVTGRGDTDTQYF
CDR3nt: TGTGCCAGCAGCGTAGGGGTCACCGGGAGGGGGGACACAGATACGCAGTATTTT
abundance: -
d_gene: TRBD2
j_gene: TRBJ2-3
v_gene: TRBV9

CDR3aa: CASSLALGTEAFF
CDR3nt: TGCGCCAGCAGCTTGGCCCTCGGCACTGAAGCTTTCTTT
abundance: -
d_gene: -
j_gene: TRBJ1-1
v_gene: TRBV5-1

CDR3aa: CASRIRVSNEQFF
CDR3nt: TGTGCCAGCAGAATACGGGTTTCAAATGAGCAGTTCTTC
abundance: few
d_gene: -
j_gene: TRBJ2-1
v_gene: TRBV2

CDR3aa: CASSMKGLASYEQYF
CDR3nt: TGTGCCAGCAGCATGAAGGGACTTGCTTCGTACGAGCAGTACTTC
abundance: -
d_gene: -
j_gene: TRBJ2-7
v_gene: TRBV27

CDR3aa: CASSSLPGQGANEQYF
CDR3nt: TGTGCCAGCTCGTCCTTACCGGGACAGGGGGCCAACGAGCAGTACTTC
abundance: -
d_gene: TRBD1
j_gene: TRBJ2-7
v_gene: TRBV18

CDR3aa: CASSSLRGSSGNTIYF
CDR3nt: TGTGCCAGCAGTTCCCTCAGAGGAAGCTCTGGAAACACCATATATTTT
abundance: -
d_gene: -
j_gene: TRBJ1-3
v_gene: TRBV6-5

CDR3aa: CASSHLEETQYF
CDR3nt: TGTGCCAGCAGTCATTTAGAAGAGACCCAGTACTTC
abundance: -
d_gene: -
j_gene: TRBJ2-5
v_gene: TRBV28

CDR3aa: CASSYSNRGLDEQYF
CDR3nt: TGTGCCAGCAGTTACTCGAACAGGGGGCTGGACGAGCAGTACTTC
abundance: once
d_gene: TRBD1
j_gene: TRBJ2-7
v_gene: TRBV6-5

CDR3aa: CATGTTGELFF
CDR3nt: TGTGCCACCGGGACAACGGGAGAGCTGTTTTTT
abundance: -
d_gene: -
j_gene: TRBJ2-2
v_gene: TRBV19

CDR3aa: CASSSTSSYNSPLHF
CDR3nt: TGTGCCAGTAGTAGCACCAGCTCCTATAATTCACCCCTCCACTTT
abundance: few
d_gene: -
j_gene: TRBJ1-6
v_gene: TRBV19

CDR3aa: CASSRDRGEEQYF
CDR3nt: TGCGCCAGCAGCCGAGACAGGGGTGAGGAGCAGTACTTC
abundance: -
d_gene: TRBD1
j_gene: TRBJ2-7
v_gene: TRBV5-1

CDR3aa: CASSHRLAGGTDTQYF
CDR3nt: TGTGCCAGCAGCCACCGACTAGCGGGAGGGACAGATACGCAGTATTTT
abundance: -
d_gene: TRBD2
j_gene: TRBJ2-3
v_gene: TRBV3-1/TRBV3-2

CDR3aa: CASSVRARNYEQYF
CDR3nt: TGTGCCAGCAGCGTGAGAGCGAGAAACTACGAGCAGTACTTC
abundance: -
d_gene: -
j_gene: TRBJ2-7
v_gene: TRBV9

CDR3aa: CASSPGTARNEQFF
CDR3nt: TGTGCCAGCTCACCCGGGACTGCCCGTAATGAGCAGTTCTTC
abundance: few
d_gene: -
j_gene: TRBJ2-1
v_gene: TRBV18

CDR3aa: CASSFGTGSEKLFF
CDR3nt: TGTGCCAGCAGTTTTGGGACAGGGAGCGAAAAACTGTTTTTT
abundance: -
d_gene: TRBD1
j_gene: TRBJ1-4
v_gene: TRBV9

CDR3aa: CASSIVGGQAFF
CDR3nt: TGTGCCAGTAGTATAGTCGGAGGGCAAGCTTTCTTT
abundance: few
d_gene: -
j_gene: TRBJ1-1
v_gene: TRBV19

CDR3aa: CASSSGLAPVSYNEQFF
CDR3nt: TGTGCCAGCAGCTCCGGACTAGCTCCCGTCTCCTACAATGAGCAGTTCTTC
abundance: -
d_gene: TRBD2
j_gene: TRBJ2-1
v_gene: TRBV5-8

CDR3aa: CASSTTGSGEAFF
CDR3nt: TGTGCCAGCAGTACTACAGGGTCCGGTGAAGCTTTCTTT
abundance: -
d_gene: -
j_gene: TRBJ1-1
v_gene: TRBV27

CDR3aa: CASSTRPSSYEQYF
CDR3nt: TGTGCCAGTAGTACCCGCCCCAGCTCCTACGAGCAGTACTTC
abundance: -
d_gene: -
j_gene: TRBJ2-7
v_gene: TRBV19

CDR3aa: CASSAPGQGVDEQFF
CDR3nt: TGCGCCAGCAGTGCCCCGGGACAGGGGGTGGATGAGCAGTTCTTC
abundance: -
d_gene: TRBD1
j_gene: TRBJ2-1
v_gene: TRBV10-1